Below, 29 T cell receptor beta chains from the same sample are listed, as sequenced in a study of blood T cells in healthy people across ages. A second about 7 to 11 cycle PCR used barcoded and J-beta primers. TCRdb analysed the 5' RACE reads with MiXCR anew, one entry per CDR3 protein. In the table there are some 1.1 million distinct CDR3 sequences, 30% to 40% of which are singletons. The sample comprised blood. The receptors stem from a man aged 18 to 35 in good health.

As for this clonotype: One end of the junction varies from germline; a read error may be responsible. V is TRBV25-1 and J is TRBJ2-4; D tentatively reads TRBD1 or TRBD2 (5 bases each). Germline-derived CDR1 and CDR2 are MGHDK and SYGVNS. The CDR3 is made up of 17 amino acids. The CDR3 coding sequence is TGTGCCAGCAGTGAATATAGCCAGGGCCTAGCCAAAGACATTCAGTACTTC. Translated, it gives CASSEYSQGLAKDIQYF. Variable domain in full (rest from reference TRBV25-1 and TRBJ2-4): EADIYQTPRYLVIGTGKKITLECSQTMGHDKMYWYQQDPGMELHLIHYSYGVNSTEKGDLSSESTVSRIRTEHFPLTLESARPSHTSQYLCASSEYSQGLAKDIQYFGAGTRLSVL.

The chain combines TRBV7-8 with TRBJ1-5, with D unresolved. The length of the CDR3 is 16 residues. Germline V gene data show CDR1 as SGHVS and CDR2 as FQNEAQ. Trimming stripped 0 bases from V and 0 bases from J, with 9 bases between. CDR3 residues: CASSLAFTDSNQPQHF. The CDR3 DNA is TGTGCCAGCAGCTTAGCCTTTACAGATAGCAATCAGCCCCAGCATTTT.

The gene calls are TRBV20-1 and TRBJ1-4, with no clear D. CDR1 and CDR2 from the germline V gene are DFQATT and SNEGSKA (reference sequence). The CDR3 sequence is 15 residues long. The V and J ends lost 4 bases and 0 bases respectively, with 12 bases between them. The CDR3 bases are TGCAGTGCTACCCTGAACGGGGCAACTAATGAAAAACTGTTTTTT. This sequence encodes CSATLNGATNEKLFF.

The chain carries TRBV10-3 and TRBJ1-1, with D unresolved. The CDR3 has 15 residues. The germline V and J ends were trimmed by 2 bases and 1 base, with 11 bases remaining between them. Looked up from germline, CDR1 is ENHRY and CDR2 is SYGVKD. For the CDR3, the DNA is TGTGCCATCAGTGAGAACCCAGATTCGAACACTGAAGCTTTCTTT. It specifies CAISENPDSNTEAFF.

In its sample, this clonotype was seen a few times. For the CDR3, the DNA is TGTGCCAGCAGCTTGGGGGACCGAGGTCGCCGTGGCTACACCTTC. Protein: CASSLGDRGRRGYTF. The chain carries TRBV5-6 and TRBJ1-2; D possibly corresponds to TRBD1 (5 bases). This CDR3 is built from 15 residues. V lost 0 bases to trimming and J lost 7 bases, with 16 bases between them. CDR1 and CDR2 from the germline V gene are SGHDT and YYEEEE.

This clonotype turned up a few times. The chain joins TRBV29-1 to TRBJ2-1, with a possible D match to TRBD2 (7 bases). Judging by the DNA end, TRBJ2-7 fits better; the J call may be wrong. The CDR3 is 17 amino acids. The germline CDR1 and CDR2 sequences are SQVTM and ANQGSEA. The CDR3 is CSVVLPGGPSSYNEQYF. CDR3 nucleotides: TGCAGCGTTGTCCTCCCCGGGGGGCCTAGCTCCTACAATGAGCAGTACTTC.

The CDR3 DNA follows: TGCAGTGCTAAAGTGAAGGGGCCAACATCCTACGAGCAGTACTTC. It translates to CSAKVKGPTSYEQYF. The rearrangement joins TRBV20-1 to TRBJ2-5, with TRBD1 as a possible D gene (5 bases). The DNA end lines up better with TRBJ2-7; the J call may be wrong. The germline V gene has CDR1 DFQATT and CDR2 SNEGSKA (reference sequence). CDR3 length: 15 amino acids.

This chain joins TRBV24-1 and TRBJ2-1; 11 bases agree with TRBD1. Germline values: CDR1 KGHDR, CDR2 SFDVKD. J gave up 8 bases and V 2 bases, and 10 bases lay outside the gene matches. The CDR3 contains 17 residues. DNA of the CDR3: TGTGCCACCAGTGATTGGTCCGGGACAGGGGGTGTGGATGAGCAGTTCTTC. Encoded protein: CATSDWSGTGGVDEQFF.

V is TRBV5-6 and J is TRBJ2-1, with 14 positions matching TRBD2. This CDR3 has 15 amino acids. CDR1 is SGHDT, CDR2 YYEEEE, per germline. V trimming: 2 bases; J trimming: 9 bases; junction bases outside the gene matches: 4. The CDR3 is CASSFGLAGGVEQFF. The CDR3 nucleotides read TGTGCCAGCAGCTTCGGACTAGCGGGGGGCGTTGAGCAGTTCTTC.

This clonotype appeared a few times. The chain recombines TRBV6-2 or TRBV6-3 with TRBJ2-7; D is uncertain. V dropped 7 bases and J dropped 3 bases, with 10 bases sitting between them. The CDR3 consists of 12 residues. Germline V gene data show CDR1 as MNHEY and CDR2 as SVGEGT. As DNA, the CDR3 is TGTGCCAGCAAACAAGCGAACTACGAGCAGTACTTC. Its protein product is CASKQANYEQYF.

The chain's CDR3 is CASSPGQEKADTQYF. The CDR3 DNA is TGTGCCAGCAGTCCAGGACAGGAGAAAGCAGATACGCAGTATTTT. The chain joins TRBV12-3 or TRBV12-4 to TRBJ2-3; TRBD1 matches at 7 bases. The J segment lost 4 bases and the V segment lost 5 bases, leaving 9 bases of the junction unmatched. The CDR3 loop spans 15 amino acids.

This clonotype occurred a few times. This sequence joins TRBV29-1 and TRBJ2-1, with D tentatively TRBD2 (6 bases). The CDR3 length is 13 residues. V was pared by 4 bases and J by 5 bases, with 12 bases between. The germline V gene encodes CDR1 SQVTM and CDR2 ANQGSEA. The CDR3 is CSVGPGLDNEQFF. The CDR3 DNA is TGCAGCGTTGGTCCGGGACTGGACAATGAGCAGTTCTTC.

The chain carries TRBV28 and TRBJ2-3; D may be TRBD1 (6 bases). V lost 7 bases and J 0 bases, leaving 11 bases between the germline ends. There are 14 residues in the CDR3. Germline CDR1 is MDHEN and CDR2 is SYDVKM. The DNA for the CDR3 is TGTGCCAGCATAACAGGGTATAGCACAGATACGCAGTATTTT. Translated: CASITGYSTDTQYF.

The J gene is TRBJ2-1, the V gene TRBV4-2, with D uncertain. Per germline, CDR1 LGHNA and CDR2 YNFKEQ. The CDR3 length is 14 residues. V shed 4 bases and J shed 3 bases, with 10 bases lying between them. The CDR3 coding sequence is TGTGCCAGCAGCCCCGAAGGAGTCTACAATGAGCAGTTCTTC. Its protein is CASSPEGVYNEQFF.

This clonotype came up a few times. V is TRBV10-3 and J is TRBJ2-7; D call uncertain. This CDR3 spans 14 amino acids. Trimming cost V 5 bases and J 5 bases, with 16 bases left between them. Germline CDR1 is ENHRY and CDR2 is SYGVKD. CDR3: CAISQNGPADEQYF. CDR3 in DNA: TGTGCCATCAGTCAGAATGGACCCGCGGACGAGCAGTACTTC.

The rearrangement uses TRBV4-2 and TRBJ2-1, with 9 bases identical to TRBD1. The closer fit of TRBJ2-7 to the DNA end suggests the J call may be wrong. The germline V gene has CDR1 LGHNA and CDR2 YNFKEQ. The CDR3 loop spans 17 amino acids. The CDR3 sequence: CASSQDNRGHHPYEQYF. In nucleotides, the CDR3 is TGTGCCAGCAGCCAGGACAACAGGGGGCACCACCCCTACGAGCAGTACTTC.

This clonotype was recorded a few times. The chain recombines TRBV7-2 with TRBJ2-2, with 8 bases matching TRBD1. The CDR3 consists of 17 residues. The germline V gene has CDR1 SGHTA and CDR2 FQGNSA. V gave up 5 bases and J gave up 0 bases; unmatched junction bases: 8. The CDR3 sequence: CASSLRTGLTNTGELFF. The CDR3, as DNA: TGTGCCAGCAGCCTACGGACAGGGCTGACGAACACCGGGGAGCTGTTTTTT.

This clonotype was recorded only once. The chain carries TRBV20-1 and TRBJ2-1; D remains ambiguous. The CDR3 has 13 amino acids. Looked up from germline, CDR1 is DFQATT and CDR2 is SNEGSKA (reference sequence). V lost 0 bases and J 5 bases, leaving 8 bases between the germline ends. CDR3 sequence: CSARDNLNNEQFF. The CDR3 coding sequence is TGCAGTGCTAGAGATAACCTTAACAATGAGCAGTTCTTC.

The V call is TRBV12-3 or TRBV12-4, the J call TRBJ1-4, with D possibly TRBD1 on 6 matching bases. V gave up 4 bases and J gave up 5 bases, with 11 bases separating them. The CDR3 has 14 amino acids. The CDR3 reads CASSSDRFNEKLFF. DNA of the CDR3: TGTGCCAGCAGTTCGGACAGATTCAATGAAAAACTGTTTTTT.

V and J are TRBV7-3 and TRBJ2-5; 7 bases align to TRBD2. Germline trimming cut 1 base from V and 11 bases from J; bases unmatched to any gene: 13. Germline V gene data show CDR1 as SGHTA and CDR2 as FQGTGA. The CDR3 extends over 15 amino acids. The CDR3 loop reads CASSLNSGDYNEQYF. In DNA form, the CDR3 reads TGTGCCAGCAGCTTAAACAGCGGGGACTACAATGAGCAGTACTTC.

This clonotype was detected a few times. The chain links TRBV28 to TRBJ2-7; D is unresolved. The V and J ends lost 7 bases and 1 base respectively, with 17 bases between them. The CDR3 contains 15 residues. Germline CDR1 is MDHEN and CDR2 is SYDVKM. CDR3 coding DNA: TGTGCCAGCACCCCAAACGCACTTTCTTCCTACGAGCAGTACTTC. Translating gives CASTPNALSSYEQYF.

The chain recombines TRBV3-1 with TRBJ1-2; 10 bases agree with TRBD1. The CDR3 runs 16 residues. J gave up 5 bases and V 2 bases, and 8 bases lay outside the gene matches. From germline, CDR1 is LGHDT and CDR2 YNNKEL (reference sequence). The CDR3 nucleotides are TGTGCCAGCAGCCAAAGGTGGGGGACAGGGGAATATGGCTACACCTTC. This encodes CASSQRWGTGEYGYTF.

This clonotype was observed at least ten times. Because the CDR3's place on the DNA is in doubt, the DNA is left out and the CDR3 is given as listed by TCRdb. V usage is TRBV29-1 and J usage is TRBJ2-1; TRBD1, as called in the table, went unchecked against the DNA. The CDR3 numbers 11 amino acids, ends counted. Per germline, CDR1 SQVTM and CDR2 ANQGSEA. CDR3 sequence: CSPVASGSWFF.

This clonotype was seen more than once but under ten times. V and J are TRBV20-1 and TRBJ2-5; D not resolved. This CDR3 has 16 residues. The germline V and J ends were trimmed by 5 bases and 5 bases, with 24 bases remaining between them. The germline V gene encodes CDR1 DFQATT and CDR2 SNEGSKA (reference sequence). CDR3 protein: CSARPYSDGEWETQYF. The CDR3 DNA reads TGCAGTGCTCGCCCCTACTCGGACGGCGAGTGGGAGACCCAGTACTTC.

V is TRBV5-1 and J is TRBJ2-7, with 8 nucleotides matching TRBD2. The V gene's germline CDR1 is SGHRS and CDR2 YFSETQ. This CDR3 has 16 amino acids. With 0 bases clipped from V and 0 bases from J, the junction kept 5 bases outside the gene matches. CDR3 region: CASSLVSSGGSYEQYF. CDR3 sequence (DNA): TGCGCCAGCAGCTTGGTGTCGAGCGGGGGCTCCTACGAGCAGTACTTC.

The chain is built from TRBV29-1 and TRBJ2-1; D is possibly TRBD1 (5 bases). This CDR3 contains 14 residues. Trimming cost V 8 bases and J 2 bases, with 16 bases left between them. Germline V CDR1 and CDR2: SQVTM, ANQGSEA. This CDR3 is CSFPGIGAYNEQFF. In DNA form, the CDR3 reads TGCAGCTTTCCAGGGATAGGGGCCTACAATGAGCAGTTCTTC.

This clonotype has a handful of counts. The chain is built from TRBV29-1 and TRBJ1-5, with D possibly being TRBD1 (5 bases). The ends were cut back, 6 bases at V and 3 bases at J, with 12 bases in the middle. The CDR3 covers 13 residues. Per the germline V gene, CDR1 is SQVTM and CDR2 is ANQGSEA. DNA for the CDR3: TGCAGCGTCACCTCGACAGACAATCAGCCCCAGCATTTT. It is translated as CSVTSTDNQPQHF.

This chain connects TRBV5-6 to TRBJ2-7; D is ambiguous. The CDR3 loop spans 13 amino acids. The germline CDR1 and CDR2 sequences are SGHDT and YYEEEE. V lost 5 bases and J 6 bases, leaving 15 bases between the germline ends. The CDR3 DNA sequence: TGTGCCAGCAGACAACGGTCCATTAGCGAGCAGTACTTC. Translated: CASRQRSISEQYF.

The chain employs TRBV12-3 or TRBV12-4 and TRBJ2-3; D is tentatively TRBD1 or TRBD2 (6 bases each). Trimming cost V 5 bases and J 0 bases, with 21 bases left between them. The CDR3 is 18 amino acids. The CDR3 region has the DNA TGTGCCAGCAGTCGCGGGACAATCCGCTTGACTAGCACAGATACGCAGTATTTT. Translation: CASSRGTIRLTSTDTQYF.